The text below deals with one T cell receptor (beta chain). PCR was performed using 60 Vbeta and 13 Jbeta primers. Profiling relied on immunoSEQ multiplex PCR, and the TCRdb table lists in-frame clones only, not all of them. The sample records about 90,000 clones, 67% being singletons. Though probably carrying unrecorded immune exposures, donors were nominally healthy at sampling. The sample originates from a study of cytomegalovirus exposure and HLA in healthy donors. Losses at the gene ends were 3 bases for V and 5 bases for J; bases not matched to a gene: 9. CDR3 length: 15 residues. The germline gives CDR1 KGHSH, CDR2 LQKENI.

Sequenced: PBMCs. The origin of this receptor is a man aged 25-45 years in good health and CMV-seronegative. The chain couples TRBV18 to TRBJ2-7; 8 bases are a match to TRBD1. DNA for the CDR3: TGTGCCAGCTCACCTCTTGGACAGGGACCCCACGAGCAGTACTTC. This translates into CASSPLGQGPHEQYF.